This paragraph covers one T cell receptor beta chain sequence. CDR1 SGHNT and CDR2 YYREEE come from the germline V gene (reference sequence). The V gene end was trimmed by 3 bases and the J gene end by 6 bases; junction bases not matched to a gene: 2. The CDR3 sequence is 13 residues long. The test was conducted at deep level. Unsorted PBMC samples were amplified in replicate PCRs containing around 310 ng DNA, roughly 33,000 T cell genomes. The protocol was immunoSEQ multiplex PCR, while the TCRdb copy is restricted to in-frame clones and leaves out a portion. The sample has approximately 510,000 clones, more than 65% seen once; the top ten hold around 13%. The sample comes from a study of shared clonotypes between healthy human individuals.

The specimen was PBMCs. The sequence came from a middle-aged woman in good health. Some clones in this sample may be carry-over from other donors' samples. The chain recombines TRBV5-4 with TRBJ2-2; 7 bases align to TRBD2. The CDR3: CASSSSGAGELFF. The CDR3 DNA is TGTGCCAGCAGCTCGAGCGGGGCCGGGGAGCTGTTTTTT. Complete variable domain (other parts from reference TRBV5-4 and TRBJ2-2): ETGVTQSPTHLIKTRGQQVTLRCSSQSGHNTVSWYQQALGQGPQFIFQYYREEENGRGNFPPRFSGLQFPNYSSELNVNALELDDSALYLCASSSSGAGELFFGEGSRLTVL.